These T cell receptor beta chains were read from a single sample in a study of beta chain features in type 1 diabetes. Produced via immunoSEQ multiplex PCR; TCRdb's table is partial and in-frame only. The data show fewer than 650,000 clones, 15% seen once. Material: naive CD4+ T cells from blood. These receptors were obtained from a man younger than 35 in good health. CDR3s include the opening cysteine and the closing phenylalanine or tryptophan. The D gene is left open where the match is weak. Clone sizes are given selectively: once, few, many, or a class where the clone is expanded.

cdr3_nt	cdr3_aa	d_call	clone_size	j_call	v_call
TGTGCCAGCAGCCTAGGGACTAGCGGGTCCGCGCAGTATTTT	CASSLGTSGSAQYF	TRBD2	few	TRBJ2-3	TRBV7-2
TGTGCCAGCACCCCCCCTGTATGGCGGGGCTACACCTTC	CASTPPVWRGYTF	.	.	TRBJ1-2	TRBV28
TGCGCCAGCAGCCGACTCGGGACAGGGATAAACACTGAAGCTTTCTTT	CASSRLGTGINTEAFF	TRBD1	few	TRBJ1-1	TRBV4-1
TGCGCCAGCAGCGAGACTAGCGGGGGGCTGTCCTACAATGAGCAGTTCTTC	CASSETSGGLSYNEQFF	TRBD2	.	TRBJ2-1	TRBV5-1
TGTGCCAGCAGTCCCACTAGCGGGAGGGGAACCTACGAGCAGTACTTC	CASSPTSGRGTYEQYF	TRBD2	few	TRBJ2-7	TRBV13
TGCAGCGTTGACCTAGCGGGAGGAGGGACAGATACGCAGTATTTT	CSVDLAGGGTDTQYF	TRBD2	.	TRBJ2-3	TRBV29-1
TGTGCCAGCAGCCCGGGACGTAAAGTTGGCGAGCAGTACTTC	CASSPGRKVGEQYF	.	few	TRBJ2-7	TRBV7-9
TGTGCCAGCAGCCTGACCGGACCCCGAAGCAATCAGCCCCAGCATTTT	CASSLTGPRSNQPQHF	.	.	TRBJ1-5	TRBV7-9
TGTGCCAGCAGCCAACCGGGAACGCGGGGAAACACCATATATTTT	CASSQPGTRGNTIYF	.	many	TRBJ1-3	TRBV14
TGTGCCAGCAGACACCCAGGGACGAACACTGAAGCTTTCTTT	CASRHPGTNTEAFF	.	few	TRBJ1-1	TRBV11-2
TGTGCCAGCAGCGTAGTGCCGGACAGAGGGCTCTACGAGCAGTACTTC	CASSVVPDRGLYEQYF	.	.	TRBJ2-7	TRBV9
TGTGCCAGCAGCTACAGGGGGGTGACCCAGTACTTC	CASSYRGVTQYF	TRBD1	few	TRBJ2-5	TRBV7-2
TGTGCCAGCAGCCCAGACAGGGGTACGGCCAAAAACATTCAGTACTTC	CASSPDRGTAKNIQYF	TRBD1	.	TRBJ2-4	TRBV7-2
TGTGCCAGCAGCCCCCGGGACATTGGCTACACCTTC	CASSPRDIGYTF	.	few	TRBJ1-2	TRBV5-5
TGTGCCAGCAGCTCCTGGACTAGCGGGAGCAATTACAATGAGCAGTTCTTC	CASSSWTSGSNYNEQFF	TRBD2	.	TRBJ2-1	TRBV11-3
TGTGCCATCAGGGAGGGCTTACTAGCGGATTCCTACGAGCAGTACTTC	CAIREGLLADSYEQYF	TRBD2	.	TRBJ2-7	TRBV10-3
TGTGCCAGCAGCCTTCTCGTGGGTGGAGAGACCCAGTACTTC	CASSLLVGGETQYF	.	.	TRBJ2-5	TRBV7-2
TGTGCCAGCAGCCTAGGGGCGGGCTGGGAAAAACTGTTTTTT	CASSLGAGWEKLFF	.	few	TRBJ1-4	TRBV7-2
TGTGCCAGTGGTCCACAGGGATTTCATGGCTACACCTTC	CASGPQGFHGYTF	.	few	TRBJ1-2	TRBV19
TGTGCCAGCAGACGGGGGTACACCGGGGAGCTGTTTTTT	CASRRGYTGELFF	.	.	TRBJ2-2	TRBV7-2
TGTGCCAGCAGCTTAGTGCAGGAAAGCGGAAACATTCAGTACTTC	CASSLVQESGNIQYF	.	.	TRBJ2-4	TRBV7-9
TGTGCCAGCAAATGGGCGGGCGCCAGCACAGATACGCAGTATTTT	CASKWAGASTDTQYF	.	few	TRBJ2-3	TRBV6-5
TGTGCCAGCAGTTCGGGAGGGAGCACAGATACGCAGTATTTT	CASSSGGSTDTQYF	TRBD2	.	TRBJ2-3	TRBV7-3
TGTGCCAGCAGCCCACAGGGATCACGCACTGAAGCTTTCTTT	CASSPQGSRTEAFF	.	.	TRBJ1-1	TRBV9
TGTGCCAGCAGCTATACGGACAGGGAGTGGCATGGCTACACCTTC	CASSYTDREWHGYTF	TRBD1	.	TRBJ1-2	TRBV7-2
TGTGCCAGCAGCCAAGATTGGGGGACAGGTGTTTATAATTCACCCCTCCACTTT	CASSQDWGTGVYNSPLHF	TRBD1	few	TRBJ1-6	TRBV14
TGTGCCAGCAGCGTCGACAGGGCTAGCAATCAGCCCCAGCATTTT	CASSVDRASNQPQHF	TRBD1	.	TRBJ1-5	TRBV7-2
TGTGCCAGCAGCACGCGGGGGATAGGAGGCGGGAGGGCCTACGAGCAGTACTTC	CASSTRGIGGGRAYEQYF	TRBD2	few	TRBJ2-7	TRBV7-2
TGTGCCAGCAGCCCAGGGTCCAGGTCCCTACAAGAGACCCAGTACTTC	CASSPGSRSLQETQYF	.	.	TRBJ2-5	TRBV11-2
TGTGCCAGCAGTCTATGGGATGGGGCGAGGGCCAACGTCCTGACTTTC	CASSLWDGARANVLTF	.	few	TRBJ2-6	TRBV7-8
TGTGCCAGCAGCTTAAGACCCGGGACTAGCGGGAGCACAGATACGCAGTATTTT	CASSLRPGTSGSTDTQYF	TRBD2	few	TRBJ2-3	TRBV7-6
TGTGCCAGTAGTATAGACAGGCTAAGCAACACTGAAGCTTTCTTT	CASSIDRLSNTEAFF	.	.	TRBJ1-1	TRBV19
TGCGCCAGCAGCCAATCACGGACGGTTCGCCCTTACAATGAGCAGTTCTTC	CASSQSRTVRPYNEQFF	.	.	TRBJ2-1	TRBV4-1
TGTGCTAGTGGGGTTGGGTCTAGCGGGAAGAATGAGCAGTTCTTC	CASGVGSSGKNEQFF	TRBD2	.	TRBJ2-1	TRBV12-5
TGTGCCAGCACCCAAATTGGGGTTTCCTACGAGCAGTACTTC	CASTQIGVSYEQYF	.	.	TRBJ2-7	TRBV5-4
TGTGCCAGCATCAGGACAGGATCGAACACTGAAGCTTTCTTT	CASIRTGSNTEAFF	TRBD1	few	TRBJ1-1	TRBV2
TGTGCCAGCAGCCGAAGAGGCACAGATACGCAGTATTTT	CASSRRGTDTQYF	.	few	TRBJ2-3	TRBV28
TGCGCCAGCAGCCAAGATGCCAGGGGCCAGGGGCGGAGGGACATTCAGTACTTC	CASSQDARGQGRRDIQYF	.	few	TRBJ2-4	TRBV4-3
TGTGCCAGCAGCGTAGAGGGACACCTTCTCTATGGCTACACCTTC	CASSVEGHLLYGYTF	.	few	TRBJ1-2	TRBV9
TGCGCCAGCAGCGAACTTGGGGACGAGCAGTACTTC	CASSELGDEQYF	.	.	TRBJ2-7	TRBV5-1
TGTGCCAGCAGCTCTCCCCGTAATAGCGGGGCTACGCAGTATTTT	CASSSPRNSGATQYF	TRBD2	.	TRBJ2-3	TRBV7-2
TGTGCCAGCAGTTGGGGACCCTACGAGCAGTACTTC	CASSWGPYEQYF	.	few	TRBJ2-7	TRBV6-5
TGTGCCAGCAGCTCACGGGACAGACTGGGAGGTGCTATGAACACTGAAGCTTTCTTT	CASSSRDRLGGAMNTEAFF	TRBD1	.	TRBJ1-1	TRBV13
TGTGCCACCAGCGGACAGGATAGCTACGAGCAGTACTTC	CATSGQDSYEQYF	TRBD1	.	TRBJ2-7	TRBV15
TGTGCCTGGGGTGAGGGTTTCGGGCAGCCCCAGCATTTT	CAWGEGFGQPQHF	.	once	TRBJ1-5	TRBV30
TGTGCCAGCAGGCAGACAGAGGAAGCTTTCTTT	CASRQTEEAFF	.	.	TRBJ1-1	TRBV7-8